This passage covers 26 T cell receptor beta chains from one sample sequenced in a study of post-analysis software for immune sequencing data. Broader study findings: The study found TRBV5-6, TRBV5-1 and TRBV20-1 among roughly 5 TRBV segments more frequent in patients than controls.

Unique molecular identifiers were present in the TCR beta cDNA libraries. TCRdb called the PCR reads again in MiXCR, with one record for every CDR3 protein. The data contain 820,000 or so distinct CDR3 sequences, around 53% of them singletons. These receptors have no identified antigens. Sequenced material: blood. The receptors shown here come from a girl aged 10 to 17 with multiple sclerosis.

This clonotype was counted a few times. The chain recombines TRBV6-1 with TRBJ1-2, with TRBD1 as a possible D gene (6 bases). The CDR3 runs to 13 residues. V was pared by 2 bases and J by 3 bases, with 7 bases between. CDR1 is MNHNS, CDR2 SASEGT, per germline. This chain's CDR3 is CASSEQGHYGYTF. The CDR3 coding sequence is TGTGCCAGCAGTGAACAGGGGCACTATGGCTACACCTTC.

The chain links TRBV5-1 to TRBJ2-5, with 7 nucleotides matching TRBD1. Germline CDR1 is SGHRS and CDR2 is YFSETQ. V lost 4 bases to trimming and J lost 4 bases; unmatched junction nucleotides: 10. The CDR3 contains 15 residues. CDR3 bases: TGCGCCAGCAGCCCGGTTACAGGGGATGGAGAGACCCAGTACTTC. Encoded protein: CASSPVTGDGETQYF.

In this sample, this clonotype turned up a few times. The chain has TRBV7-2 and TRBJ2-3; D remains ambiguous. The CDR3 contains 15 residues. The germline V gene encodes CDR1 SGHTA and CDR2 FQGNSA. The V end was cut by 3 bases, the J end by 2 bases, with 12 bases between. CDR3 nucleotides: TGTGCCAGCAGCTTTTGGGTCCTCCTCACAGATACGCAGTATTTT. Protein product: CASSFWVLLTDTQYF.

This rearrangement joins TRBV20-1 to TRBJ2-7, with 8 nucleotides matching TRBD1. Germline CDR1 and CDR2: DFQATT and SNEGSKA (reference sequence). This CDR3 contains 14 residues. The V gene end was trimmed by 4 bases and the J gene end by 2 bases; junction bases not matched to a gene: 7. The CDR3 DNA reads as TGCAGTGCTAATAGCCGACAGGGGCCCTACGAGCAGTACTTC. Protein sequence: CSANSRQGPYEQYF.

The rearrangement joins TRBV25-1 to TRBJ2-5, with D tentatively TRBD1 (6 bases). The better agreement between TRBJ2-7 and the DNA end casts doubt on the J call. CDR1 is MGHDK, CDR2 SYGVNS, per germline. The CDR3 is 16 residues long. The CDR3 spells CASSDRGTRTLDEQYF. In DNA form, the CDR3 reads TGTGCCAGCAGTGACCGAGGGACACGAACCTTGGACGAGCAGTACTTC.

The chain carries TRBV14 and TRBJ2-7; D tentatively reads TRBD1 or TRBD2 (5 bases each). This CDR3 region has 15 residues. The V gene lost 0 bases and the J gene lost 4 bases, with 13 bases spanning the gap. CDR1 and CDR2 (germline): SGHDN, FVKESK. CDR3 in amino acids: CASSQDRGPDYEQYF. In DNA, the CDR3 is TGTGCCAGCAGCCAAGATCGGGGACCCGATTACGAGCAGTACTTC. Full variable domain (missing parts from reference TRBV14 and TRBJ2-7): EAGVTQFPSHSVIEKGQTVTLRCDPISGHDNLYWYRRVMGKEIKFLLHFVKESKQDESGMPNNRFLAERTGGTYSTLKVQPAELEDSGVYFCASSQDRGPDYEQYFGPGTRLTVT.

This chain uses TRBV12-3 or TRBV12-4 with TRBJ2-5, with D tentatively TRBD1 (5 bases). With the DNA end fitting TRBJ2-7 better, the J assignment may be wrong. This CDR3 is 12 amino acids long. The DNA for the CDR3 is TGTGCCAGCAGTTTTTCGACAGTCGAGCAGTACTTC. Its translation: CASSFSTVEQYF.

V and J are TRBV12-3 or TRBV12-4 and TRBJ1-2; tentatively, D is TRBD1 (5 bases). Between the trimmed V and J ends, which lost 5 bases and 3 bases, there was a span of 7 bases. The CDR3 has 12 amino acids. CDR3 residues: CASSGTDYGYTF. The CDR3 DNA is TGTGCCAGCAGTGGGACGGACTATGGCTACACCTTC.

This clonotype was seen a handful of times. The CDR3 region has the DNA TGTGCCAGCAGCTTACCGCTTAGCGGAGCCTACGAGCAGTACTTC. Its protein product is CASSLPLSGAYEQYF. The J gene is TRBJ2-7, the V gene TRBV11-2; D possibly corresponds to TRBD2 (6 bases). Trimming removed 2 bases at V and 2 bases at J, with 13 bases between. The CDR3 has 15 amino acids. Germline CDR1 and CDR2: SGHAT and FQNNGV.

This clonotype was found a few times. The gene calls are TRBV7-2 and TRBJ2-4; 12 bases match TRBD2. The DNA matches TRBJ2-7 better at its end, which makes the J call doubtful. CDR1 is SGHTA, CDR2 FQGNSA, per germline. This CDR3 is 16 amino acids long. The CDR3 coding sequence is TGTGCCAGCAGCTCAGTGACTAGCGGGAGACTATACGAGCAGTACTTC. This sequence encodes CASSSVTSGRLYEQYF.

The chain employs TRBV18 and TRBJ2-5; D is perhaps TRBD1 or TRBD2 (5 bases each). The germline gives CDR1 KGHSH, CDR2 LQKENI. Trimming left V 6 bases short and J 7 bases short, with 21 bases between. This CDR3 comprises 15 residues. The CDR3 loop is CASSPGASLVGTQYF. The CDR3 nucleotides are TGTGCCAGCTCTCCCGGGGCCAGCCTGGTTGGGACCCAGTACTTC.

Here the CDR3 reads CASQQGSYNEQFF. The CDR3 DNA follows: TGCGCCAGCCAACAGGGTTCCTACAATGAGCAGTTCTTC. V and J are TRBV10-1 and TRBJ2-1, with D perhaps TRBD1 (6 bases). Germline lookup yields CDR1 WNHNN and CDR2 SYGVQD (reference sequence). Deletions cut 8 bases from V and 1 base from J, with 9 bases between. CDR3 length: 13 amino acids.

There are a few counts of this clonotype. This chain connects TRBV15 to TRBJ2-3, with D uncertain. The germline gives CDR1 LNHNV, CDR2 YYDKDF (reference sequence). The CDR3 consists of 13 residues. The germline V and J ends were trimmed by 1 base and 4 bases, with 6 bases remaining between them. The DNA for the CDR3 is TGTGCCACCAGCAGAGTAGCTCCAGATACGCAGTATTTT. Protein product: CATSRVAPDTQYF.

This clonotype has more than one count but fewer than ten. The rearrangement links TRBV20-1 to TRBJ2-7; 11 bases align to TRBD2. CDR3 length: 14 amino acids. J gave up 5 bases and V 5 bases, and 8 bases lay outside the gene matches. Germline values: CDR1 DFQATT, CDR2 SNEGSKA (reference sequence). CDR3 coding DNA: TGCAGTGCTGTAGCGGGAGGGCCTAGCCACGAGCAGTACTTC. Amino acids: CSAVAGGPSHEQYF.

The chain couples TRBV12-3 or TRBV12-4 to TRBJ2-3; the match to TRBD2 covers 11 bases. The V and J ends lost 3 bases and 2 bases, in that order; junction bases with no gene match: 7. The CDR3 spans 17 residues. The DNA for the CDR3 is TGTGCCAGCAGTTTGCGACTAGCGGGGTTCTCCACAGATACGCAGTATTTT. The encoded protein is CASSLRLAGFSTDTQYF.

The chain uses TRBV29-1 and TRBJ1-1; no firm D call. The CDR3 is made up of 13 amino acids. Per the germline V gene, CDR1 is SQVTM and CDR2 is ANQGSEA. The V end was cut by 3 bases, the J end by 1 base, with 9 bases between. The CDR3 nucleotides are TGCAGCGTTGAGGCAGTCGCGAACACTGAAGCTTTCTTT. This sequence encodes CSVEAVANTEAFF.

The genes are TRBV29-1 and TRBJ1-1, with D hard to call. The CDR3 is made up of 11 amino acids. Germline lookup yields CDR1 SQVTM and CDR2 ANQGSEA. The V end lost 4 bases, the J end lost 11 bases, and 14 bases lay between the germline ends. Written as DNA, the CDR3 is TGCAGCGTTGGGACGGTGGGTGAGGCTTTCTTT. Amino acids: CSVGTVGEAFF.

This clonotype appeared once. The chain couples TRBV20-1 to TRBJ2-7, with D perhaps TRBD2 (5 bases). The CDR3 extends over 15 amino acids. Trimming shortened V by 0 bases and J by 5 bases, and 17 bases separated the two germline ends. From germline, CDR1 is DFQATT and CDR2 SNEGSKA (reference sequence). The CDR3 nucleotides are TGCAGTGCTAGAGATAGGCGGGCCTTGAAGGACGAGCAGTACTTC. This gives the protein CSARDRRALKDEQYF.

The chain couples TRBV7-4 to TRBJ2-5; D is uncertain. V was clipped by 7 bases and J by 0 bases, with 3 bases between them. This CDR3 spans 11 amino acids. Looked up from germline, CDR1 is SGHVT and CDR2 is SQSDAQ. As DNA, the CDR3 is TGTGCCAGCACCAACCAAGAGACCCAGTACTTC. Amino acid sequence: CASTNQETQYF.

The J gene is TRBJ2-5, the V gene TRBV7-9; TRBD2 agrees at 11 bases. Germline loops: CDR1 SEHNR, CDR2 FQNEAQ (reference sequence). This CDR3 is 16 amino acids long. The junction had 1 base not matched to a gene; V was cut back by 1 base and J by 0 bases. This CDR3 is CASSLVAGGYQETQYF. The CDR3 DNA sequence: TGTGCCAGCAGCTTAGTAGCGGGAGGGTACCAAGAGACCCAGTACTTC.

This chain uses TRBV7-6 with TRBJ1-4, with 9 bases matching TRBD1. Unmatched junction bases numbered 8, after V lost 5 bases and J lost 10 bases. The CDR3 consists of 14 residues. CDR1 and CDR2 from the germline V gene are SGHVS and FNYEAQ. The CDR3 DNA reads TGTGCCAGCAGCCTATGGACAGGGGAGGGAAAACTGTTTTTT. It encodes CASSLWTGEGKLFF.

The V gene is TRBV25-1, the J gene TRBJ2-3, with 8 bases matching TRBD1. Per the germline V gene, CDR1 is MGHDK and CDR2 is SYGVNS. CDR3 length: 16 residues. Trimming took 4 bases from V and 2 from J; bases not matched to a gene: 8. The CDR3 spells CASSAYQGAATDTQYF. The DNA of the CDR3 is TGTGCCAGCAGTGCGTATCAGGGGGCTGCCACAGATACGCAGTATTTT.

The chain joins TRBV24-1 to TRBJ2-1; a possible D gene is TRBD2 (6 bases). Germline CDR1 KGHDR, CDR2 SFDVKD. This CDR3 region has 16 residues. Trimming stripped 4 bases from V and 8 bases from J, with 20 bases between. The CDR3 spells CATSDPAGNLPHEQFF. As DNA, the CDR3 is TGTGCCACCAGTGACCCTGCGGGAAATCTCCCTCATGAGCAGTTCTTC.

This clonotype was detected only a few times. The chain recombines TRBV7-9 with TRBJ2-3; 8 bases map to TRBD2. J gave up 4 bases and V 3 bases, and 9 bases lay outside the gene matches. This CDR3 spans 16 amino acids. The germline V gene has CDR1 SEHNR and CDR2 FQNEAQ (reference sequence). The CDR3 here is CASSFLTGGDPDTQYF. The CDR3 DNA is TGTGCCAGCAGCTTCTTAACGGGAGGGGACCCAGATACGCAGTATTTT.

The J gene is TRBJ2-1, the V gene TRBV6-1; perhaps TRBD2 as D (5 bases). The CDR3 runs 13 residues. Trimming stripped 5 bases from V and 6 bases from J, with 11 bases between. From germline, CDR1 is MNHNS and CDR2 SASEGT. DNA of the CDR3: TGTGCCAGCAGTTTCAGAGGGTTCAATGAGCAGTTCTTC. Its translation is CASSFRGFNEQFF.

This chain joins TRBV5-1 and TRBJ1-5; D is uncertain. V dropped 4 bases and J dropped 2 bases, with 13 bases sitting between them. This CDR3 spans 15 amino acids. The germline CDR1 and CDR2 sequences are SGHRS and YFSETQ. The DNA for the CDR3 is TGCGCCAGCAGCCAGGAGGCGGGAGGCAATCAGCCCCAGCATTTT. This translates into CASSQEAGGNQPQHF.